What follows are 8 T cell receptor beta chains derived from one specimen sequenced in a study of control samples from healthy donors and cancer patients. The repertoire was sequenced with immunoSEQ multiplex PCR; TCRdb's copy has only in-frame clones and lacks some. In the table there are about 110,000 clones, approximately 82% of which are singletons. Material for sequencing was blood. The receptors here all came from a man aged 18 to 35 in good health.

This chain joins TRBV10-3 and TRBJ2-2; D is ambiguous. Germline CDR1 and CDR2: ENHRY and SYGVKD. The V gene lost 4 bases and the J gene lost 5 bases, with 5 bases spanning the gap. This CDR3 is built from 12 residues. The CDR3 reads CAISVRTGELFF. The CDR3 DNA is TGTGCCATCAGTGTAAGAACCGGGGAGCTGTTTTTT.

This clone has just a few counts. The chain has TRBV2 and TRBJ2-1, with 8 positions matching TRBD1. The CDR3 totals 15 residues. J gave up 6 bases and V 6 bases, and 10 bases lay outside the gene matches. Germline V gene data show CDR1 as SNHLY and CDR2 as FYNNEI. The CDR3 reads CASRLTGGEFNEQFF. The CDR3 bases are TGTGCCAGCAGATTAACAGGGGGAGAATTCAATGAGCAGTTCTTC.

CDR3 sequence: CASSIDLQTGTGYGYTF. In DNA, the CDR3 is TGTGCCAGTAGTATAGACCTACAGACAGGGACGGGCTATGGCTACACCTTC. The V gene is TRBV19, the J gene TRBJ1-2; TRBD1 matches 7 bases. This CDR3 has 17 residues. The V and J ends lost 0 bases and 4 bases, in that order; junction bases with no gene match: 11. Per germline, CDR1 LNHDA and CDR2 SQIVND (reference sequence).

The gene calls are TRBV7-9 and TRBJ2-3; TRBD2 matches at 11 bases. CDR3 length: 14 residues. Germline V gives CDR1 SEHNR, CDR2 FQNEAQ (reference sequence). Trimming took 5 bases from V and 3 from J; bases not matched to a gene: 1. CDR3 sequence: CASSPSGGTDTQYF. DNA for the CDR3: TGTGCCAGCAGCCCTAGCGGGGGGACAGATACGCAGTATTTT. Filled out from reference TRBV7-9 and TRBJ2-3, the complete variable domain reads DTGVSQNPRHKITKRGQNVTFRCDPISEHNRLYWYRQTLGQGPEFLTYFQNEAQLEKSRLLSDRFSAERPKGSFSTLEIQRTEQGDSAMYLCASSPSGGTDTQYFGPGTRLTVL.

This clone was seen only once. The V call is TRBV6-4, the J call TRBJ2-2, with 7 positions matching TRBD1. Looked up from germline, CDR1 is MRHNA and CDR2 is SNTAGT. The V gene end was trimmed by 0 bases and the J gene end by 7 bases; junction bases not matched to a gene: 14. The CDR3 has 18 residues. The CDR3 here is CASSDSRKGAIAIGELFF. The CDR3 DNA sequence: TGTGCCAGCAGTGACTCGCGAAAGGGGGCAATCGCAATCGGGGAGCTGTTTTTT.

The table lists this clone with a count of one. V is TRBV29-1 and J is TRBJ1-2; 7 bases align to TRBD1. The germline CDR1 and CDR2 sequences are SQVTM and ANQGSEA. The V and J ends lost 3 bases and 12 bases, in that order; junction bases with no gene match: 10. CDR3 length equals 12 residues. The CDR3 loop is CSVDGQGVVNTF. CDR3 coding DNA: TGCAGCGTTGACGGGCAGGGGGTGGTCAACACCTTC.

The rearrangement links TRBV11-1 to TRBJ2-5; D assignment may be TRBD1 or TRBD2 (5 bases each). Germline lookup yields CDR1 SGHAT and CDR2 FQDESV (reference sequence). V lost 4 bases to trimming and J lost 5 bases, with 20 bases between them. This CDR3 is 16 amino acids long. The CDR3 DNA reads TGTGCCAGCAGCTCTTGGGGGACGGGTTCAGGGGAGACCCAGTACTTC. Protein sequence: CASSSWGTGSGETQYF.

This clone came up a few times. The CDR3 sequence is CASSLLATGMVGTEAFF. As DNA, the CDR3 is TGTGCCAGCAGTTTACTGGCGACAGGGATGGTAGGTACTGAAGCTTTCTTT. The rearrangement joins TRBV28 to TRBJ1-1, with 7 bases matching TRBD1. The CDR3 is 17 amino acids. Germline V gene data show CDR1 as MDHEN and CDR2 as SYDVKM. Losses at the gene ends were 2 bases for V and 5 bases for J; bases not matched to a gene: 14.